The T cell receptor (beta chain) under discussion was sequenced for a study of T cells after yellow fever vaccination. Overall study findings and caveats: The secondary response was weaker but peaked faster, day 5 versus 15. Post-booster reappearance was seen for most primary-vaccination clones (around 96% CD4, around 91% CD8).

This clonotype turned up a few times. Its specificity is unknown. The J segment lost 3 bases and the V segment lost 5 bases, leaving 7 bases of the junction unmatched. The CDR3 sequence is 13 residues long. Germline V gives CDR1 DFQATT, CDR2 SNEGSKA (reference sequence). They built TCR cDNA with 5'RACE template switching, a step that put in a universal primer site and UMIs. TCRdb called the 5' RACE reads again in MiXCR, with one record for every CDR3 protein. This sample has about 340,000 distinct CDR3 sequences, with about 12% found just once. The sample consisted of CD4+ T cells sorted from PBMCs, taken 15 days after the yellow fever booster vaccination. This TCR was sampled from a man younger than 35 who received the YFV17D yellow fever vaccine. The chain joins TRBV20-1 to TRBJ2-7; 7 bases match TRBD1. The CDR3 loop reads CSAVRQGNYEQYF. The CDR3 DNA sequence: TGCAGTGCTGTCCGACAGGGTAACTACGAGCAGTACTTC.